This T cell receptor beta chain was captured in a study of blood T cell repertoires in COVID-19. Across the whole study: Samples representing acute and convalescent COVID-19 were sourced from the United States, Italy and Spain. Sources were T cells, B-cell-depleted T cells, or PBMCs; the material itself was cDNA or gDNA.

Authors' methods: Reference gene primer amplification in the assay estimated nucleated cell counts. Method: immunoSEQ multiplex PCR; TCRdb's copy keeps in-frame clones and lacks some. That table supplies the V and J calls and clone size; D and trimming were determined from the DNA. The sample carries approximately 100,000 clones, 87% recorded once. This CDR3 has 18 amino acids. In germline, CDR1 is SGHNT, CDR2 YENEEA. The J segment lost 7 bases and the V segment lost 3 bases, leaving 16 bases of the junction unmatched. Sequenced sample: peripheral blood. The TCR originated in a man over 45 with acute or convalescent COVID-19. The rearrangement joins TRBV11-3 to TRBJ2-1; 9 nucleotides match TRBD1. CDR3 amino acids: CASSFRGSGTGYWNEQFF. The CDR3 DNA is TGTGCCAGCAGCTTTCGAGGGTCAGGGACAGGGTATTGGAATGAGCAGTTCTTC.